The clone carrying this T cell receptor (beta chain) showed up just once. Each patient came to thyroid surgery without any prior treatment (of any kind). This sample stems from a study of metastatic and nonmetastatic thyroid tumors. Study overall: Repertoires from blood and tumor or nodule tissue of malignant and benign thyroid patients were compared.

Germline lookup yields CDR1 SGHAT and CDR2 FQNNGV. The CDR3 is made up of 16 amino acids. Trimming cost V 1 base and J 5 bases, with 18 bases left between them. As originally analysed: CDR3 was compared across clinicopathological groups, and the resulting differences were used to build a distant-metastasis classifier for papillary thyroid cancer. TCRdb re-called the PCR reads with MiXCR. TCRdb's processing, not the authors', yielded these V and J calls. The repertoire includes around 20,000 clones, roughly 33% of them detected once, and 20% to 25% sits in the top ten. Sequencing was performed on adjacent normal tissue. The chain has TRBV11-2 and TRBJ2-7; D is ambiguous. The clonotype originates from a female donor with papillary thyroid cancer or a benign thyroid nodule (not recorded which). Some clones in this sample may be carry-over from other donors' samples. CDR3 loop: CASSLVGRVIQNEQYF. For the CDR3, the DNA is TGTGCCAGCAGCTTAGTCGGCAGAGTCATCCAGAACGAGCAGTACTTC.